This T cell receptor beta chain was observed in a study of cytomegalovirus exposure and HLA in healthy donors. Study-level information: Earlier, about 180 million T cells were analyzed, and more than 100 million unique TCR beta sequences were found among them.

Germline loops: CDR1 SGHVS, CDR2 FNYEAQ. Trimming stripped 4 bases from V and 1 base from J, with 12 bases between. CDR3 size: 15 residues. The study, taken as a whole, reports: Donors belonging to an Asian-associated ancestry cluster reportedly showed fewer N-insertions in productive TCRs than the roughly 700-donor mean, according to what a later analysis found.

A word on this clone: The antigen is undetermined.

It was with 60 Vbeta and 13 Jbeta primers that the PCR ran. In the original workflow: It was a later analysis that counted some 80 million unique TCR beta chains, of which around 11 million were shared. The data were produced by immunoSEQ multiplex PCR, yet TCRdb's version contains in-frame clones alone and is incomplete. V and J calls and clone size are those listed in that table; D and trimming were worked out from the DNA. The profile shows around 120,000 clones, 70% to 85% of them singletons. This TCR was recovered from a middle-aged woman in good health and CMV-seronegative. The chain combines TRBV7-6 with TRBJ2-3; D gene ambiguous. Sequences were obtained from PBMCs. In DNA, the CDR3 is TGTGCCAGCAGCTCCCCCCCCGTTGGCACAGATACGCAGTATTTT. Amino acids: CASSSPPVGTDTQYF. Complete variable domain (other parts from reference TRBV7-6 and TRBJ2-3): GAGVSQSPRYKVTKRGQDVALRCDPISGHVSLYWYRQALGQGPEFLTYFNYEAQQDKSGLPNDRFSAERPEGSISTLTIQRTEQRDSAMYRCASSSPPVGTDTQYFGPGTRLTVL.